The 3 T cell receptor beta chains in this list originate from one sample, sequenced in a study of T cells in Graves' hyperthyroidism and ophthalmopathy. TCR beta CDR3 region amplification was performed from RNA transcripts. The TCR CDR3 was amplified in a first-round RT-PCR using the HTBI primer set. TCRdb analysed the multiplex PCR reads with MiXCR anew, one entry per CDR3 protein. This table holds roughly 570,000 distinct CDR3 sequences, 46% found once. Sequenced sample: peripheral blood or thyroid tissue (not recorded which). Receptor source: an adult woman with Graves' disease, either hyperthyroidism or ophthalmopathy (not recorded which).

This clonotype has a count of ten or more. The J gene is TRBJ1-2, the V gene TRBV5-1, with TRBD1 identical over 7 bases. The V gene's germline CDR1 is SGHRS and CDR2 YFSETQ. The CDR3 totals 14 residues. After removal of 6 bases from V and 8 bases from J, the junction contained 13 bases not matched to a gene. The CDR3 bases are TGCGCCAGCATGGAACTTGGACAGGTTAGCGGCTACACCTTC. Translating it yields CASMELGQVSGYTF.

This clonotype has ten or more counts. The gene calls are TRBV27 and TRBJ2-5; either TRBD1 or TRBD2 may fit D (5 bases each). The germline V gene has CDR1 MNHEY and CDR2 SMNVEV (reference sequence). The CDR3 contains 13 residues. Trimming took 4 bases from V and 5 from J, leaving 11 bases between them. The CDR3 loop reads CASSWGPGETQYF. The CDR3, as DNA: TGTGCCAGCAGTTGGGGACCGGGGGAGACCCAGTACTTC.

The chain recombines TRBV10-3 with TRBJ2-1, with 9 bases aligning to TRBD2. This CDR3 has 13 amino acids. Germline assignment: CDR1 ENHRY and CDR2 SYGVKD. V shed 8 bases and J 6 bases; nucleotides not matched to a gene: 5. CDR3 amino acids: CAIYSGSANEQFF. CDR3 DNA: TGTGCCATCTATAGCGGGAGTGCCAATGAGCAGTTCTTC.